What follows is one T cell receptor (beta chain) and its context. This sample was taken from a study of blood T cell repertoires in COVID-19. V was clipped by 4 bases and J by 6 bases; unmatched bases: 6. The CDR3 contains 15 residues. The germline V gene has CDR1 SGHNT and CDR2 YYREEE (reference sequence). Authors' methods: Scientists estimated how many nucleated cells there were by amplifying reference gene primers. The protocol was immunoSEQ multiplex PCR, while the TCRdb copy is restricted to in-frame clones and leaves out a portion. V and J calls and clone size are those listed in that table; D and trimming were worked out from the DNA. The data contain 200,000 to 250,000 clones, 75% to 85% of them seen just once; the ten biggest clones take up roughly 5.1%.

Sequencing input: peripheral blood. The rearrangement uses TRBV5-4 and TRBJ2-3; 12 bases agree with TRBD2. This TCR was sampled from a woman in her 70s with COVID-19, enrolled during active disease. Here the CDR3 reads CASSPGLAGTDTQYF. The DNA for the CDR3 is TGTGCCAGCAGCCCCGGACTAGCGGGAACTGATACGCAGTATTTT.